This T cell receptor (beta chain) was captured by sequencing in a study of blood T cell repertoires in COVID-19 (dated by TCRdb to 2020 to 2021). Turning to the overall study: The collaborator samples originated in the United States, Italy and Spain and spanned the acute and convalescent phases of COVID-19. Deeply sampled blood TCRbeta repertoires from subjects exposed to, actively infected with, or recovered from COVID-19 were included in the dataset. A de-identified subject ID, COVID-19 status, age in years and sex were almost always included in the sample metadata. Where available, HLA class I and class II types were taken from metadata supplied by the sample provider and were not determined by assay-based typing. The samples were drawn from two sources: the first 160 participants of the ongoing ImmuneRACE study, and 950 to 1,500 subjects contributed by 6 global collaborators. The material from the prospective study consisted of cDNA or gDNA derived from T cells, B-cell-depleted T cells, or PBMCs. The repertoires were released in a freely available public database intended as a resource for research on the immune response to SARS-CoV-2. General findings and caveats noted by the study authors: Clinical and demographic metadata were provided uncurated, with the amount varying by source and participant.

The germline V gene (reference sequence) gives CDR1 as LGHDT and CDR2 as YNNKEL. Spanning cysteine to phenylalanine, the CDR3 consists of 15 amino acids. Only CDR3 DNA is held: 45 bases, read in frame from base 1. Compared with germline, V lacks 5 bases and J lacks 2 bases; bases without a gene match: 5. As regards this clone: The specificity of this receptor is unknown. No clone much larger than this one lies a single base away; base qualities are absent.

Each collaborating institution followed its own protocols to collect whole blood in K2EDTA tubes. Collaborator samples were shipped for TCRbeta analysis as frozen whole blood, isolated PBMCs, or DNA extracted from either sample type. TCRbeta CDR3 regions were amplified from genomic DNA using the immunoSEQ Assay, a bias-controlled multiplex PCR. From the authors' description of their analysis: The number of nucleated cells in each sample was estimated from the amplification of reference gene primers within the assay. Sequence reads were collapsed and filtered to measure the absolute abundance of every unique TCRbeta CDR3 rearrangement. Productive Simpson clonality was computed per sample as the square root of Simpson's diversity index over productive rearrangements. TCRdb limited this immuneACCESS table to in-frame rearrangements with V and J called. A share of clones is missing; checked studies link under half to unresolved V genes, and the rest is unexplained. V, J and clone size derive from that table, while D and trimming were established from the DNA sequence. The sample table contains about 140,000 clones; only one count was recorded for approximately 90% of them. More than 3.5% of the sample comes from the top ten.

In this chain, TRBV3-1 (or the pseudogene TRBV3-2) is recombined with TRBJ2-7; the central 11 bases match TRBD1. This TCR was recovered from a woman aged 40 to 50 with acute or convalescent COVID-19. Sequences were obtained from peripheral blood. The DNA sequence reads TGTGCCAGCAGCTCCGGGACAGGGGGTCCCTACGAGCAGTACTTC. Translated, it gives CASSSGTGGPYEQYF.